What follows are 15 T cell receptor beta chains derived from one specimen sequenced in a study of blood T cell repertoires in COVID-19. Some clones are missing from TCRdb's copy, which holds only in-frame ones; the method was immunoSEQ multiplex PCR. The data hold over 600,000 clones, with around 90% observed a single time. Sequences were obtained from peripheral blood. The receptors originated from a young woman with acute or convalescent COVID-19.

CDR3 DNA sequence: TGTGCCAGCAGACTTGACCGCGGTATTGGATATGGCTACACCTTC. This encodes CASRLDRGIGYGYTF. V and J are TRBV7-9 and TRBJ1-2; D gene unclear. Germline V gene sequence: CDR1 SEHNR, CDR2 FQNEAQ (reference sequence). The CDR3 has 15 residues. Trimming left V 6 bases short and J 5 bases short, with 19 bases between.

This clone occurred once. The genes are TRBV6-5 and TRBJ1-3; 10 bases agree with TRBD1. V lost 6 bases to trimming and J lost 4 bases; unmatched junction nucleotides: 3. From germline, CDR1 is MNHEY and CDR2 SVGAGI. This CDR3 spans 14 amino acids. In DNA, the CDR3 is TGTGCCAGCAGGCCGACAGGGGGCGGAAACACCATATATTTT. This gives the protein CASRPTGGGNTIYF.

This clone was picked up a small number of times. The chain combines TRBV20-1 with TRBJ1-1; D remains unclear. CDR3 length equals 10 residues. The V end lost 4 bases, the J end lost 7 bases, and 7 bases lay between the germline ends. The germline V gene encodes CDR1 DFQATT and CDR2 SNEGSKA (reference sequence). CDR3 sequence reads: CSATRLEAFF. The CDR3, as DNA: TGCAGTGCTACCCGACTTGAAGCTTTCTTT.

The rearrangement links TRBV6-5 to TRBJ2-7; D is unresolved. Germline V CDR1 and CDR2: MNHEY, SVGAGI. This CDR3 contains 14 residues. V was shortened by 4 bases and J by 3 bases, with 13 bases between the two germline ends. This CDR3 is CASSLMTPIYEQYF. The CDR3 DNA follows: TGTGCCAGCAGTTTAATGACACCGATCTACGAGCAGTACTTC.

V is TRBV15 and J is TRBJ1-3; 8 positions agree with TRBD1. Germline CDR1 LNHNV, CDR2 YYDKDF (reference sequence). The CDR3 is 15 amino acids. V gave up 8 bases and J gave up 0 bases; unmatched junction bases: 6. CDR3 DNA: TGTGCCACCTGGACAGGGTCGAGCTCTGGAAACACCATATATTTT. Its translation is CATWTGSSSGNTIYF.

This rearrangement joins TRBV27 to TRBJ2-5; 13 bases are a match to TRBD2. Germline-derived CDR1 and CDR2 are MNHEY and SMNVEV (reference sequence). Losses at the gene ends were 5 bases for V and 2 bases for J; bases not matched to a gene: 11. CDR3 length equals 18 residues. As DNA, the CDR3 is TGTGCCAGCAGTCTCACATTACTAGCGGGGGGGCATCAAGAGACCCAGTACTTC. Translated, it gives CASSLTLLAGGHQETQYF.

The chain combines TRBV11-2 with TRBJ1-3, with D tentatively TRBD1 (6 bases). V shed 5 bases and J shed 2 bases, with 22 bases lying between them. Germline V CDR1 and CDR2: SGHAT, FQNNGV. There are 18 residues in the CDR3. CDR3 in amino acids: CASSKNVGLGAPGNTIYF. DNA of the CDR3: TGTGCCAGCAGCAAGAATGTGGGGCTGGGGGCTCCTGGAAACACCATATATTTT.

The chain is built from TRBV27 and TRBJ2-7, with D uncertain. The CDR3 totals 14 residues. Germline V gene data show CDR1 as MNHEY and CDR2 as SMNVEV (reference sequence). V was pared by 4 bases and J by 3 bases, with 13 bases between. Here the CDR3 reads CASSSSAGHYEQYF. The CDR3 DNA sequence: TGTGCCAGCAGTTCCTCCGCAGGCCACTACGAGCAGTACTTC.

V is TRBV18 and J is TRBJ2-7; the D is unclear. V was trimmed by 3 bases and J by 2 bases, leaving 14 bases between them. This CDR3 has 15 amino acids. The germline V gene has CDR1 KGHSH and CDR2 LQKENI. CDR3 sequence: CASSPARSSTYEQYF. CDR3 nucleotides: TGTGCCAGCTCACCTGCCAGGTCATCCACCTACGAGCAGTACTTC.

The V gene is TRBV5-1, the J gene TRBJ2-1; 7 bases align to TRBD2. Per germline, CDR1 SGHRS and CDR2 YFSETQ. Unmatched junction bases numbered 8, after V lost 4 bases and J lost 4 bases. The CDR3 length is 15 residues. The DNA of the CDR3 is TGCGCCAGCAGCACCATAGCGGGCCTATACAATGAGCAGTTCTTC. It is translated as CASSTIAGLYNEQFF.

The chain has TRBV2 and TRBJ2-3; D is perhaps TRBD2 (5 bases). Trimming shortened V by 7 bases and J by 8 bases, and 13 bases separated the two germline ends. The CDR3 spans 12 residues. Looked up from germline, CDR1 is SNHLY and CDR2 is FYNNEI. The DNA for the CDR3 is TGTGCCAGCAATGGAGTCGAGGGTACGCAGTATTTT. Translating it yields CASNGVEGTQYF.

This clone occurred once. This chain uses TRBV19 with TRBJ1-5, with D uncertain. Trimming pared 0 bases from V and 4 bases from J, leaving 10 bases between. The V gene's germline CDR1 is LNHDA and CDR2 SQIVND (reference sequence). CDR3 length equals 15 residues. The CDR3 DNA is TGTGCCAGTAGTATAGATCGAGAAAGAAATCAGCCCCAGCATTTT. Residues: CASSIDRERNQPQHF. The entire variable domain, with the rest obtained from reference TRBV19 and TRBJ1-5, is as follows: DGGITQSPKYLFRKEGQNVTLSCEQNLNHDAMYWYRQDPGQGLRLIYYSQIVNDFQKGDIAEGYSVSREKKESFPLTVTSAQKNPTAFYLCASSIDRERNQPQHFGDGTRLSIL.

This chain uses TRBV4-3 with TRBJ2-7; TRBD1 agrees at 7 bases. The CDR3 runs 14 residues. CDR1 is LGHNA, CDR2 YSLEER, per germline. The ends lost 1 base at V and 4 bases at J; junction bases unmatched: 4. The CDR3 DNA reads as TGCGCCAGCAGCCAAGGGACAGGCAGGTACGAGCAGTACTTC. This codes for CASSQGTGRYEQYF.

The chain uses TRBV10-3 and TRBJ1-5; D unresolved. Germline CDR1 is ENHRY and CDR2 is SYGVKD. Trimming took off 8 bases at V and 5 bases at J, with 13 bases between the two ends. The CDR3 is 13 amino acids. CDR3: CAIPGSVDQPQHF. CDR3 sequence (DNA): TGTGCCATCCCAGGATCGGTGGATCAGCCCCAGCATTTT.

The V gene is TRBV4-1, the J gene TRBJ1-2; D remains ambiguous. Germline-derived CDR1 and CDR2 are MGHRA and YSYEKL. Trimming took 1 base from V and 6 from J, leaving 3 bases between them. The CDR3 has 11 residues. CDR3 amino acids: CASSQGHGYTF. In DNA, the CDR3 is TGCGCCAGCAGCCAAGGGCATGGCTACACCTTC.